This note documents a single T cell receptor (beta chain) sequence. There is no known antigen for this receptor. No quality values exist for individual bases; no much larger clone is one base distant. Patients with autoimmune disease history or receiving systemic immunosuppression were excluded from the trial. Peripheral blood for TCR sequencing was collected from all dose cohorts at baseline, on cycle 4 day 1, and on cycle 7 day 1. The samples were drawn from a first-in-human, open-label, multicenter phase I dose-escalation trial of ivuxolimab. Adults with locally advanced or metastatic melanoma, renal cell, hepatocellular, or head and neck squamous cell carcinoma were enrolled in the trial. Before TCR sequencing, CD4+ T cells and CD8+ T cells from peripheral blood were sorted into separate populations. This sample is drawn from a study of OX40 agonist ivuxolimab in advanced cancers. General notes on the study: Ivuxolimab, which targeted the costimulatory receptor OX40 (CD134), was an agonistic, fully human IgG2 monoclonal antibody. The point of sequencing TCRbeta in the periphery was to test whether ivuxolimab changed TCR sequence diversity and drove clonal T-cell expansion. Of the roughly 51 patients in dose escalation, around 19 had hepatocellular carcinoma, some 15 had melanoma, 9 had renal cell carcinoma and 9 had head and neck cancer. The paper covers the monotherapy dose-escalation part of the phase I ivuxolimab trial, which included N ≈ 50 patients. Patients were allowed to have had prior anti-PD-1, anti-PD-L1 or anti-CTLA-4 therapy, and approximately 43% of the dose-escalation patients had previously received checkpoint inhibitors. Intravenous ivuxolimab was administered to patients every 2 weeks at six dose levels: 0.01, 0.1, 0.3, 1.5, 3 and 10 mg/kg. In the dose-escalation cohort, roughly four fifths of patients were male, and the mean age was roughly 60 years, with a range of roughly 20 to 80. Three dose-escalation patients achieved partial responses, one with hepatocellular carcinoma and two with cutaneous melanoma.

Points the paper makes about the study in general: In the 0.1-3.0 mg/kg groups, partial responders had among the lowest normalized peripheral clonal expansion, particularly in CD8+ T cells. Which antigens the clonally expanded peripheral T cells were specific for was not determined. After ivuxolimab, CD8+ T cells had more expanded clones than CD4+ T cells on average. Clonal expansion of both CD4+ and CD8+ blood T cells was observed from baseline to week 6 at doses 0.1 to 3.0 mg/kg. Low levels of normalized T-cell clonal expansion were also seen in some patients who did not respond.

CDR1 and CDR2, per the germline V gene, are KGHSH and LQKENI. The CDR3 spans 13 residues, from the cysteine through the phenylalanine. Solely the CDR3 DNA is kept, with 39 bases framed from the first base. Cut back by 4 bases and 4 bases, the V and J ends lie 9 bases apart. Genomic DNA was extracted from sorted cells for sequencing of the TCRbeta CDR3 region. TCRbeta CDR3 regions were sequenced using the immunoSEQ Assay. TCRdb mirrors the immuneACCESS table, restricted to in-frame sequences. Some clones are absent from its copies; in checked studies, under half trace to an unresolved V gene, and the reason for the others is unknown. The sample table holds some 100,000 clones, of which about nine tenths were seen once. The ten largest clones take up under 0.4% of the sample.

The chain joins TRBV18 to TRBJ2-3, with the identity of the D gene unclear. This TCR came from an adult with an advanced solid tumor such as melanoma, head and neck, liver or kidney cancer. The sample was CD4+ or CD8+ T cells sorted from blood, taken in a trial of the OX40 agonist ivuxolimab. The CDR3 is CASSLVAADTQYF. The DNA is TGTGCCAGCTCACTCGTCGCAGCAGATACGCAGTATTTT.